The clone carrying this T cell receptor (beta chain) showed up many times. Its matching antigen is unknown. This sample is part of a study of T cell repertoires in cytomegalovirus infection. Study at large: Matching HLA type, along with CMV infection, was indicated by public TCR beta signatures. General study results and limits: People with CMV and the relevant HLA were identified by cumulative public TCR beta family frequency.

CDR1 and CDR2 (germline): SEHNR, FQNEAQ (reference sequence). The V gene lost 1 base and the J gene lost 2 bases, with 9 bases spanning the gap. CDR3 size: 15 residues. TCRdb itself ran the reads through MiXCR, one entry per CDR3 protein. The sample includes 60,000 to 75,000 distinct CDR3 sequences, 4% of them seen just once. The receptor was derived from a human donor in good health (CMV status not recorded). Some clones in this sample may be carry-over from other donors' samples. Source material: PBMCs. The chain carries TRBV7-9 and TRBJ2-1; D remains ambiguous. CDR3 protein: CASSLGVIPYNEQFF. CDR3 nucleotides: TGTGCCAGCAGCTTAGGGGTGATCCCCTACAATGAGCAGTTCTTC.